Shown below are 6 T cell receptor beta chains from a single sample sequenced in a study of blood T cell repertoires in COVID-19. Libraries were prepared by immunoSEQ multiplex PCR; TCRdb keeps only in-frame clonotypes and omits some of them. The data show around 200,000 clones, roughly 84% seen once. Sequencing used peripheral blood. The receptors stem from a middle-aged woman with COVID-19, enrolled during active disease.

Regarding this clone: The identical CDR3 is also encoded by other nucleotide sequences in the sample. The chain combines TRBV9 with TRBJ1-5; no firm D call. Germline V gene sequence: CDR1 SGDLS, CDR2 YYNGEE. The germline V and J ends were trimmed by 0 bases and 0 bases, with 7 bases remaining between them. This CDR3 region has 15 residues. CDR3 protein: CASSVDGYSNQPQHF. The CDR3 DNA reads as TGTGCCAGCAGCGTAGACGGTTATAGCAATCAGCCCCAGCATTTT. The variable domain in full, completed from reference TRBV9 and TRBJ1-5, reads DSGVTQTPKHLITATGQRVTLRCSPRSGDLSVYWYQQSLDQGLQFLIQYYNGEERAKGNILERFSAQQFPDLHSELNLSSLELGDSALYFCASSVDGYSNQPQHFGDGTRLSIL.

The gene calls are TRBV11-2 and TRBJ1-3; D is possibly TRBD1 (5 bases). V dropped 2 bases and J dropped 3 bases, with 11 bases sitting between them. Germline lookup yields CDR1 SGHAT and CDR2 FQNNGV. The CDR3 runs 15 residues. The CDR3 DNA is TGTGCCAGCAGCTTACATTGGGGGGATGGAAACACCATATATTTT. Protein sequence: CASSLHWGDGNTIYF.

DNA of the CDR3: TGTGCCAGCAGCCCTCTTCTCAGGGAAGAGCAGTTCTTC. This encodes CASSPLLREEQFF. This sequence joins TRBV7-3 and TRBJ2-1; D is perhaps TRBD1 (5 bases). The CDR3 is 13 amino acids. V dropped 5 bases and J dropped 10 bases, with 15 bases sitting between them. Germline V gene data show CDR1 as SGHTA and CDR2 as FQGTGA.

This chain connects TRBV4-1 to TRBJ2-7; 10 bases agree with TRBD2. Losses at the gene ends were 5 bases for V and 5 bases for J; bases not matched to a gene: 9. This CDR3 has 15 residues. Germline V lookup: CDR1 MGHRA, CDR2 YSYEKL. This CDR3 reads CASSALAGVPHEQYF. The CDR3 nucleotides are TGCGCCAGCAGCGCTCTAGCGGGAGTCCCCCACGAGCAGTACTTC.

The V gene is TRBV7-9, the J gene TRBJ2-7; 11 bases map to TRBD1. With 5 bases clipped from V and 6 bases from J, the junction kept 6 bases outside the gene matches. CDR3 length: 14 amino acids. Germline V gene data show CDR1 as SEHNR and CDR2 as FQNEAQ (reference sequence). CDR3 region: CASSEGQGAFEQYF. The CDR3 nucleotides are TGTGCCAGCAGCGAAGGACAGGGGGCTTTCGAGCAGTACTTC.

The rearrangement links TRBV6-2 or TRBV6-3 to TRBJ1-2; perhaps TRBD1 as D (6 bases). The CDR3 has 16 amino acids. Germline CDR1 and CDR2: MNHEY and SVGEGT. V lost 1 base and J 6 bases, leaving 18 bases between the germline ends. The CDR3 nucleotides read TGTGCCAGCAGTTACTTAGACAGGCGGGCCGAGGATGGCTACACCTTC. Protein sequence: CASSYLDRRAEDGYTF.